These 22 T cell receptor beta chains share one sample of origin, sequenced in a study of blood T cells in healthy people across ages. Primed by a sample-barcoded 5' primer and a J-beta primer mix, a second PCR proceeded for 7 to 11 cycles. TCRdb ran MiXCR on the 5' RACE reads and lists one entry per CDR3 protein. The sample lists fewer than 750,000 distinct CDR3 sequences; around 52% were seen once. Sequenced input: blood. Source of these receptors: a woman of 80 years or more in good health.

The gene calls are TRBV12-1 and TRBJ1-1. TRBV12-1 is a listed pseudogene. The CDR3 sequence is 15 residues long. CDR3 protein: CASIPRSTLNTEAFF. DNA of the CDR3: TGTGCCAGCATCCCACGGTCCACCTTGAACACTGAAGCTTTCTTT.

The rearrangement links TRBV14 to TRBJ2-1; 15 bases agree with TRBD2. Per germline, CDR1 SGHDN and CDR2 FVKESK. CDR3 length equals 13 residues. The trim removed 7 bases at V and 14 bases at J, leaving 6 bases unmatched. The CDR3 coding sequence is TGTGCCAGCAACCGGACTAGCGGGAGGGCCAAGTTCTTC. This gives the protein CASNRTSGRAKFF.

In regard to this clonotype: A read error may explain this, as a much larger clone is one base away. V and J are TRBV6-1 and TRBJ2-7; D gene unclear. CDR1 is MNHNS, CDR2 SASEGT, per germline. The CDR3 is 12 residues long. As DNA, the CDR3 is TGTGCCAACAGTGAAGCTGGGAACGAGCAGTACTTC. Protein sequence: CANSEAGNEQYF.

This clonotype was observed many times. This chain joins TRBV20-1 and TRBJ2-3; tentatively, D is TRBD2 (5 bases). Germline lookup yields CDR1 DFQATT and CDR2 SNEGSKA (reference sequence). The V gene lost 3 bases and the J gene lost 0 bases, with 7 bases spanning the gap. The CDR3 is 13 residues long. In DNA form, the CDR3 reads TGCAGTGCTAGGACGGGGAGCACAGATACGCAGTATTTT. Its translation: CSARTGSTDTQYF.

The rearrangement uses TRBV7-9 and TRBJ1-4; 7 bases agree with TRBD1. The germline gives CDR1 SEHNR, CDR2 FQNEAQ (reference sequence). CDR3 length: 15 amino acids. V trimming: 5 bases; J trimming: 6 bases; junction bases outside the gene matches: 9. CDR3 amino acids: CASSLRQGDYEKLFF. The CDR3 DNA follows: TGTGCCAGCAGCCTCCGACAGGGTGACTATGAAAAACTGTTTTTT.

In its sample, this clonotype was seen many times. The rearrangement uses TRBV20-1 and TRBJ1-6; D is unresolved. The CDR3 totals 16 residues. Germline values: CDR1 DFQATT, CDR2 SNEGSKA (reference sequence). Deletions cut 4 bases from V and 0 bases from J, with 13 bases between. The CDR3 here is CSAKNPLGSYNSPLHF. The CDR3 bases are TGCAGTGCTAAAAACCCGCTGGGCTCCTATAATTCACCCCTCCACTTT.

This clonotype was counted many times. This chain joins TRBV12-3 or TRBV12-4 and TRBJ2-1, with a possible D match to TRBD2 (6 bases). Trimming took 8 bases from V and 2 from J, leaving 10 bases between them. This CDR3 comprises 13 residues. The CDR3, as DNA: TGTGCCAGCGTTACTAGCCCCTACAATGAGCAGTTCTTC. It is translated as CASVTSPYNEQFF.

This clonotype has only a few counts. The chain recombines TRBV7-2 with TRBJ2-7; 13 bases map to TRBD2. This CDR3 contains 17 residues. Looked up from germline, CDR1 is SGHTA and CDR2 is FQGNSA. The V and J ends lost 5 bases and 0 bases, in that order; junction bases with no gene match: 7. In DNA form, the CDR3 reads TGTGCCAGCAGCCGGACTAGCGGGAGTAGCCACTCCTACGAGCAGTACTTC. This translates into CASSRTSGSSHSYEQYF. The full variable domain, in which reference TRBV7-2 and TRBJ2-7 provide the parts outside the CDR3, is GAGVSQSPSNKVTEKGKDVELRCDPISGHTALYWYRQSLGQGLEFLIYFQGNSAPDKSGLPSDRFSAERTGGSVSTLTIQRTQQEDSAVYLCASSRTSGSSHSYEQYFGPGTRLTVT.

This chain links TRBV4-2 with TRBJ1-6; the D is unclear. The CDR3 covers 16 residues. The V end lost 1 base, the J end lost 7 bases, and 14 bases lay between the germline ends. CDR1 and CDR2 from the germline V gene are LGHNA and YNFKEQ. CDR3 nucleotides: TGTGCCAGCAGCCAAGTAAAGGTCCCCAACAATTCACCCCTCCACTTT. Translation: CASSQVKVPNNSPLHF.

The rearrangement joins TRBV7-9 to TRBJ1-1, with D tentatively TRBD1 (5 bases). Germline V CDR1 and CDR2: SEHNR, FQNEAQ (reference sequence). The CDR3 runs 15 residues. V gave up 4 bases and J gave up 2 bases, with 14 bases separating them. DNA of the CDR3: TGTGCCAGCAGCTATACCCGGGACTCAAACACTGAAGCTTTCTTT. This encodes CASSYTRDSNTEAFF.

As concerns this clonotype: A read error is possible here, since a much larger clone lies one base away. This chain connects TRBV20-1 to TRBJ2-3; D may be TRBD1 or TRBD2 (5 bases each). The germline V gene has CDR1 DFQATT and CDR2 SNEGSKA (reference sequence). The CDR3 consists of 11 residues. This chain's CDR3 is CSITRTGTQYF. The DNA of the CDR3 is TGCAGTATCACTAGAACAGGTACGCAGTATTTT.

This clonotype was observed a single time. The rearrangement links TRBV6-1 to TRBJ1-2; D is unresolved. The CDR3 runs 12 residues. The germline V gene has CDR1 MNHNS and CDR2 SASEGT. V lost 4 bases to trimming and J lost 8 bases, with 11 bases between them. The CDR3 sequence: CASSGDGPGYTF. DNA of the CDR3: TGTGCCAGCAGTGGCGACGGCCCAGGCTACACCTTC.

This clonotype was counted a few times. This sequence joins TRBV12-3 or TRBV12-4 and TRBJ1-6; D is unclear. Trimming took off 9 bases at V and 7 bases at J, with 13 bases between the two ends. This CDR3 spans 13 amino acids. In nucleotides, the CDR3 is TGTGCCAGTCGAAAGGAGAAAAATTCACCCCTCCACTTT. Translated, it gives CASRKEKNSPLHF.

The sample holds many counts of this clonotype. The chain employs TRBV14 and TRBJ2-3; D is perhaps TRBD2 (6 bases). Trimming took off 1 base at V and 5 bases at J, with 22 bases between the two ends. This CDR3 has 18 amino acids. Germline CDR1 is SGHDN and CDR2 is FVKESK. The CDR3 sequence: CASSQAGWSTRSGDTQYF. The CDR3 DNA is TGTGCCAGCAGCCAAGCGGGTTGGTCGACTAGATCAGGAGATACGCAGTATTTT.

In its sample, this clonotype was seen many times. The rearrangement joins TRBV6-6 to TRBJ2-7, with 16 bases identical to TRBD2. V lost 7 bases to trimming and J lost 7 bases; unmatched junction nucleotides: 7. Germline CDR1 reads MNHNY; CDR2 reads SVGAGI (reference sequence). CDR3 length equals 15 residues. The CDR3 nucleotides are TGTGCCAGCACTGCCGGGGGACTAGCGGGAGGGGAGCAGTACTTC. Translating it yields CASTAGGLAGGEQYF.

The sample holds many counts of this clonotype. The chain is built from TRBV2 and TRBJ2-1, with TRBD2 matching over 12 bases. The length of the CDR3 is 13 residues. The ends lost 7 bases at V and 10 bases at J; junction bases unmatched: 5. CDR1 and CDR2 from the germline V gene are SNHLY and FYNNEI. The CDR3 protein is CASKSSGRGEQFF. The CDR3, as DNA: TGTGCCAGCAAGTCTAGCGGGAGGGGGGAGCAGTTCTTC. Complete variable domain (other parts from reference TRBV2 and TRBJ2-1): EPEVTQTPSHQVTQMGQEVILRCVPISNHLYFYWYRQILGQKVEFLVSFYNNEISEKSEIFDDQFSVERPDGSNFTLKIRSTKLEDSAMYFCASKSSGRGEQFFGPGTRLTVL.

Written as DNA, the CDR3 is TGTGCCAGCAGCCGAGGGGCAGGGAACCCAATCTATGGCTACACCTTC. Translating it yields CASSRGAGNPIYGYTF. The J gene is TRBJ1-2, the V gene TRBV12-3 or TRBV12-4; maybe TRBD1 (5 bases). The CDR3 length is 16 residues. V shed 6 bases and J shed 4 bases, with 21 bases lying between them.

The V gene is TRBV27, the J gene TRBJ2-1; D call uncertain. This CDR3 spans 12 amino acids. Germline assignment: CDR1 MNHEY and CDR2 SMNVEV (reference sequence). CDR3 sequence (DNA): TGTCCCTGCAGCCCTCGAGGCGATGAGCAGTTCTTC. The encoded protein is CPCSPRGDEQFF.

With regard to this clonotype: Just one base apart from a much larger clone, this may be a read error. This chain connects TRBV3-1 to TRBJ1-6; tentatively, D is TRBD1 (5 bases). The germline gives CDR1 LGHDT, CDR2 YNNKEL (reference sequence). CDR3 size: 13 residues. The germline V and J ends were trimmed by 3 bases and 7 bases, with 7 bases remaining between them. The DNA for the CDR3 is TGTGCCAGCAGCCAGAAGGGGAATTCACCCCTCCACTTT. Its protein is CASSQKGNSPLHF.

This sequence joins TRBV5-1 and TRBJ2-1; D is ambiguous. Trimming stripped 4 bases from V and 5 bases from J, with 10 bases between. CDR3 size: 13 residues. Germline values: CDR1 SGHRS, CDR2 YFSETQ. The CDR3 sequence: CASSTDTHNEQFF. The CDR3 DNA follows: TGCGCCAGCAGCACAGACACGCACAATGAGCAGTTCTTC.

The chain recombines TRBV20-1 with TRBJ1-6; TRBD1 might be the D (5 bases). Germline V gene data show CDR1 as DFQATT and CDR2 as SNEGSKA (reference sequence). The CDR3 loop spans 13 amino acids. Here the CDR3 DNA reads TGCTCCCCAGGGTCCTCCTATAATTCACCCCTCCACTTT. Protein sequence: CSPGSSYNSPLHF.

CDR3 nucleotide sequence: TGTGCCAGCAGCCAAGTCGGACTAGTTTCCTACAATGAGCAGTTCTTC. Translated: CASSQVGLVSYNEQFF. This chain uses TRBV14 with TRBJ2-1; 7 positions agree with TRBD2. CDR3 length equals 16 residues. CDR1 is SGHDN and CDR2 is FVKESK in the germline V gene. V lost 1 base, J lost 1 base, and 4 bases stayed unmatched. Looking up the rest from reference TRBV14 and TRBJ2-1 gives the full variable domain: EAGVTQFPSHSVIEKGQTVTLRCDPISGHDNLYWYRRVMGKEIKFLLHFVKESKQDESGMPNNRFLAERTGGTYSTLKVQPAELEDSGVYFCASSQVGLVSYNEQFFGPGTRLTVL.